Below, 18 T cell receptor beta chains from the same sample are listed, as sequenced in a study of low-dose radiotherapy and immunotherapy resistance in tumors. TRAV and TRBV primers primed cDNA for both TCRalpha and TCRbeta. Using a constant-region primer together with a V-primer adapter, TCRs were subjected to roughly 18 PCR cycles of amplification. Via MiXCR, TCRdb re-called the reads, giving one row per CDR3 protein. Found here are about 7,900 distinct CDR3 sequences, about 67% of them singletons; the top ten hold roughly 8.7%. Every receptor here comes from a human donor with advanced metastatic prostate, ovarian, gallbladder or colorectal cancer (not recorded which). This table probably holds off-target reads from a library built for another chain.

The genes are TRBV28 and TRBJ1-5; D uncertain. Germline CDR1 and CDR2: MDHEN and SYDVKM. CDR3 length equals 11 residues. V was pared by 5 bases and J by 12 bases, with 11 bases between. CDR3 amino acids: CASSGGLGQHF. CDR3 sequence (DNA): TGTGCCAGCAGTGGAGGGTTGGGCCAGCATTTT.

The chain has TRBV11-2 and TRBJ2-1, with 8 bases matching TRBD2. The CDR3 sequence is 17 residues long. Germline values: CDR1 SGHAT, CDR2 FQNNGV. V gave up 2 bases and J gave up 6 bases; unmatched junction bases: 12. CDR3 protein: CASSLLVPGGAPNEQFF. CDR3 in DNA: TGTGCCAGCAGCTTACTAGTCCCGGGGGGGGCCCCCAATGAGCAGTTCTTC.

There are a few counts of this clonotype. The gene calls are TRBV20-1 and TRBJ2-7; TRBD2 matches 10 bases. V lost 2 bases to trimming and J lost 0 bases; unmatched junction nucleotides: 4. This CDR3 is 15 amino acids long. Germline CDR1 and CDR2: DFQATT and SNEGSKA (reference sequence). In DNA form, the CDR3 reads TGCAGTGCTAGAAGACTAGCGGGCGACTCCTACGAGCAGTACTTC. Translated, it gives CSARRLAGDSYEQYF.

This clonotype turned up a few times. The chain employs TRBV19 and TRBJ1-6, with a possible D match to TRBD1 (5 bases). The CDR3 is 13 amino acids. Trimming shortened V by 7 bases and J by 3 bases, and 7 bases separated the two germline ends. Germline V lookup: CDR1 LNHDA, CDR2 SQIVND (reference sequence). As DNA, the CDR3 is TGTGCCAGTATGGGGGACTATAATTCACCCCTCCACTTT. Its protein is CASMGDYNSPLHF.

The rearrangement uses TRBV6-5 and TRBJ2-7; 7 bases match TRBD1. Germline CDR1 MNHEY, CDR2 SVGAGI. Trimming cost V 0 bases and J 2 bases; bases outside gene matches: 4. This CDR3 contains 15 residues. The CDR3 here is CASSYSGQKTYEQYF. The CDR3 DNA follows: TGTGCCAGCAGTTACTCGGGACAGAAAACCTACGAGCAGTACTTC.

This chain uses TRBV28 with TRBJ1-6; D is ambiguous. Germline V gives CDR1 MDHEN, CDR2 SYDVKM. The CDR3 covers 17 residues. With 3 bases removed from V and 10 bases from J, the gap between germline ends came to 22 bases. CDR3 sequence reads: CASSFPLGETRGSPLHF. The CDR3 nucleotides read TGTGCCAGCAGTTTTCCCCTCGGCGAGACGAGAGGCTCACCCCTCCACTTT.

This clonotype was detected once. V gene TRBV11-2 combines with J gene TRBJ2-7; 9 nucleotides match TRBD1. In germline, CDR1 is SGHAT, CDR2 FQNNGV. V gave up 6 bases and J gave up 7 bases; unmatched junction bases: 13. This CDR3 has 15 amino acids. The CDR3 DNA follows: TGTGCCAGCAGAACCCTACAGGGGGCGAGGACAGAGCAGTACTTC. It encodes CASRTLQGARTEQYF.

The chain joins TRBV29-1 to TRBJ1-2; TRBD1 matches at 10 bases. CDR3 length: 13 amino acids. In germline, CDR1 is SQVTM, CDR2 ANQGSEA. V lost 6 bases, J lost 6 bases, and 7 bases stayed unmatched. CDR3 DNA sequence: TGCAGCGTGTCCGGGACAGGGGTGGATGGCTACACCTTC. It codes for CSVSGTGVDGYTF.

The chain links TRBV11-2 to TRBJ2-7; either TRBD1 or TRBD2 may supply D (5 bases each). The CDR3 contains 16 residues. CDR1 and CDR2 (germline): SGHAT, FQNNGV. The ends were cut back, 1 base at V and 5 bases at J, with 18 bases in the middle. The CDR3, as DNA: TGTGCCAGCAGCTTAGTGCCGGGACCCCTCGTCCACGAGCAGTACTTC. Residues: CASSLVPGPLVHEQYF.

The rearrangement uses TRBV14 and TRBJ2-1; 12 positions match TRBD2. V gave up 3 bases and J gave up 10 bases; unmatched junction bases: 4. CDR1 is SGHDN and CDR2 is FVKESK in the germline V gene. CDR3 size: 14 residues. The CDR3 region is CASSHWTSGMEQFF. The CDR3, as DNA: TGTGCCAGCAGCCATTGGACTAGCGGGATGGAGCAGTTCTTC.

The chain employs TRBV25-1 and TRBJ2-1; no definite D call. CDR3 size: 12 residues. Trimming removed 1 base from V and 10 bases from J, with 8 bases in between. Germline-derived CDR1 and CDR2 are MGHDK and SYGVNS. The CDR3 DNA sequence: TGTGCCAGCAGTGAATCTCAGGCAGAGCAGTTCTTC. This encodes CASSESQAEQFF.

The genes are TRBV12-3 or TRBV12-4 and TRBJ2-2; no clear D. The V gene lost 3 bases and the J gene lost 6 bases, with 5 bases spanning the gap. CDR3 length: 12 residues. CDR3 amino acids: CASSFRAGELFF. For the CDR3, the DNA is TGTGCCAGCAGTTTTCGGGCCGGGGAGCTGTTTTTT.

V and J are TRBV4-3 and TRBJ1-2; maybe TRBD1 (5 bases). The V gene's germline CDR1 is LGHNA and CDR2 YSLEER. V was cut by 0 bases and J by 5 bases, with 19 bases left in between. This CDR3 has 17 amino acids. In DNA form, the CDR3 reads TGCGCCAGCAGCCAAGAGATACGAGGACAAATTATTTATGGCTACACCTTC. Protein sequence: CASSQEIRGQIIYGYTF.

J is TRBJ2-7 and V is TRBV7-2, with TRBD2 matching 9 bases. This CDR3 region has 15 residues. The V segment lost 3 bases and the J segment 3 bases; nucleotides outside the gene matches: 6. Germline V CDR1 and CDR2: SGHTA, FQGNSA. CDR3 sequence (DNA): TGTGCCAGCAGCTTTGGTTTAGCGGGAGTCTACGAGCAGTACTTC. Its protein product is CASSFGLAGVYEQYF.

This clonotype was seen a handful of times. The J gene is TRBJ2-1, the V gene TRBV28; 10 nucleotides agree with TRBD2. This CDR3 comprises 15 residues. V gave up 3 bases and J gave up 3 bases; unmatched junction bases: 2. Germline V gene lookup returns CDR1 MDHEN and CDR2 SYDVKM. In DNA, the CDR3 is TGTGCCAGCAGTTTCAGCGGGGGGGACTACAATGAGCAGTTCTTC. Protein: CASSFSGGDYNEQFF.

The J gene is TRBJ2-7, the V gene TRBV28, with 7 bases fitting TRBD1. The CDR3 runs to 16 residues. The germline gives CDR1 MDHEN, CDR2 SYDVKM. V shed 7 bases, J shed 0 bases, and the junction held 12 bases outside the gene matches. The CDR3 coding sequence is TGTGCCAGCACCCCAACCCCGGGACAGAGCTCCTACGAGCAGTACTTC. It encodes CASTPTPGQSSYEQYF.

The gene calls are TRBV28 and TRBJ2-2; 12 bases are shared with TRBD2. The germline CDR1 and CDR2 sequences are MDHEN and SYDVKM. The CDR3 contains 15 residues. Trimming cost V 6 bases and J 8 bases; bases outside gene matches: 7. The CDR3 here is CASRRTSGRSGELFF. The DNA of the CDR3 is TGTGCCAGCAGACGAACTAGCGGGAGGTCAGGGGAGCTGTTTTTT.

This clonotype has a handful of counts. This chain connects TRBV18 to TRBJ2-6; D ambiguous. CDR1 and CDR2 (germline): KGHSH, LQKENI. V dropped 4 bases and J dropped 4 bases, with 11 bases sitting between them. The CDR3 consists of 15 residues. The CDR3: CASSLGAQGANVLTF. The CDR3 DNA reads TGTGCCAGCTCACTCGGAGCTCAGGGGGCCAACGTCCTGACTTTC.